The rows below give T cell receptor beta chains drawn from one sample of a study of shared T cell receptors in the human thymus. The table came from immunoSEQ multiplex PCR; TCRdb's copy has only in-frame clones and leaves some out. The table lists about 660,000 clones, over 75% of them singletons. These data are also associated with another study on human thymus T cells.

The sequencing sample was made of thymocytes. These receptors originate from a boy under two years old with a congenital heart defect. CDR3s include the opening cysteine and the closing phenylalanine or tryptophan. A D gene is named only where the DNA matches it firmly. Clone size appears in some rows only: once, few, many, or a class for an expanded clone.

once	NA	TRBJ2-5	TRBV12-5	CASGLGTGERETQYF	TGTGCTAGTGGTTTGGGGACTGGGGAGCGAGAGACCCAGTACTTC
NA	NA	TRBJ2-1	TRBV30	CAWSAPSPEEFSYNEQFF	TGTGCCTGGAGTGCACCGAGCCCGGAGGAGTTCTCCTACAATGAGCAGTTCTTC
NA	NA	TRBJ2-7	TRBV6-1	CASKTGTTGEQYF	TGTGCCAGCAAAACCGGGACAACTGGGGAGCAGTACTTC
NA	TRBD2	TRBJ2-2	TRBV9	CASSPPGGRSTGELFF	TGTGCCAGCAGCCCCCCTGGCGGGAGGAGCACCGGGGAGCTGTTTTTT
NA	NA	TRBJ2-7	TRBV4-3	CASSQQGPPVPPSYEQYF	TGCGCCAGCAGCCAGCAGGGGCCCCCTGTTCCCCCCTCCTACGAGCAGTACTTC
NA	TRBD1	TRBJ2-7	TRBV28	CASSNPLVGQGARWEQYF	TGTGCCAGCAGTAACCCCCTTGTAGGACAGGGGGCGCGGTGGGAGCAGTACTTC
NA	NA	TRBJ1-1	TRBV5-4	CASSPDGGTHTEAFF	TGTGCCAGCAGCCCGGACGGAGGAACCCACACTGAAGCTTTCTTT
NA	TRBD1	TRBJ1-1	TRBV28	CASSPYRGQGKAFF	TGTGCCAGCAGCCCATACAGGGGGCAGGGGAAAGCTTTCTTT
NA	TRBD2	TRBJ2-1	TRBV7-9	CASTLGRVDNEQFF	TGTGCCAGCACCCTGGGGAGGGTCGACAATGAGCAGTTCTTC
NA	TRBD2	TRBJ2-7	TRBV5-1	CASSYFPGLAGLESYEQYF	TGCGCCAGCAGCTACTTCCCGGGACTAGCGGGACTAGAGTCCTACGAGCAGTACTTC
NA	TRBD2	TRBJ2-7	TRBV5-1	CASSTGLAGRYEQYF	TGCGCCAGCAGCACGGGACTAGCGGGTCGCTACGAGCAGTACTTC
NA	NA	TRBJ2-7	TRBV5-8	CASSLVAAEQYF	TGTGCCAGCAGCTTGGTGGCGGCCGAGCAGTACTTC
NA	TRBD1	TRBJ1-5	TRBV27	CASSPKGQPPRQPQHF	TGTGCCAGCAGCCCAAAGGGACAGCCCCCGAGGCAGCCCCAGCATTTT
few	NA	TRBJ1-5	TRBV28	CASRITEGQEKYSNQPQHF	TGTGCCAGCAGGATAACGGAGGGGCAGGAAAAATATAGCAATCAGCCCCAGCATTTT
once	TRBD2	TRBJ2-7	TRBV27	CASSPRDRGDYEQYF	TGTGCCAGCAGTCCCAGGGACCGGGGGGACTACGAGCAGTACTTC
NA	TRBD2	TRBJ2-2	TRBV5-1	CASSKPREGQDTGELFF	TGCGCCAGCAGCAAACCACGGGAGGGCCAGGACACCGGGGAGCTGTTTTTT
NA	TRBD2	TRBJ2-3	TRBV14	CASSPLTSGTTDTQYF	TGTGCCAGCAGCCCCCTCACTAGCGGGACCACAGATACGCAGTATTTT